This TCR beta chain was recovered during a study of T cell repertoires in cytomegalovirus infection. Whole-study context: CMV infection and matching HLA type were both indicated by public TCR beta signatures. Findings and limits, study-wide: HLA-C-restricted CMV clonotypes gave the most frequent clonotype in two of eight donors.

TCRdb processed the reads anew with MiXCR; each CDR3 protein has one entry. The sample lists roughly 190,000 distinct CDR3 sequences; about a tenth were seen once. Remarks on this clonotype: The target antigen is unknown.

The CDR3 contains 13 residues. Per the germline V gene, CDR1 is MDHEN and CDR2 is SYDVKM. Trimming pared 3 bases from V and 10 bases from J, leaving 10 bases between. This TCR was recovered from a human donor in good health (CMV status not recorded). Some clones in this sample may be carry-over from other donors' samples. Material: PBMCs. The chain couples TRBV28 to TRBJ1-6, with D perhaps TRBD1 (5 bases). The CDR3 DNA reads TGTGCCAGCAGTTTTGGGGGAGGGTCACCCCTCCACTTT. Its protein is CASSFGGGSPLHF.